This TCR beta chain was identified during a study of cytomegalovirus exposure and HLA in healthy donors. Background on the study: As released early, the data held 80 million to 90 million unique TCRs from HLA-typed donors.

The PCR was carried out with 60 Vbeta primers and 13 Jbeta primers. Clones were read by immunoSEQ multiplex PCR, and TCRdb kept only the in-frame ones, dropping some. The table has tens of thousands of clones, approximately 75% seen once. CDR3 length equals 16 residues. Germline CDR1 and CDR2: SEHNR and FQNEAQ (reference sequence). Trimming removed 5 bases from V and 7 bases from J; junction bases left unmatched: 14. Findings and limits, study-wide: Common viral pathogens were later found to be apparently linked to several of the most significant clusters. It was shown in a later analysis that HLA-associated TCR beta chains were more clonally expanded than other, equally common chains. In a later analysis, at a false discovery rate of 0.05, fewer than 20,000 TCR beta sequences matched HLA alleles.

This clone was seen more than once but under ten times. Its specificity is not known. This chain connects TRBV7-9 to TRBJ2-1, with 7 positions matching TRBD1. The TCR originated in a human donor in good health. Sequenced sample: PBMCs. The CDR3 DNA reads as TGTGCCAGCAGCGGAACAGGGGAAATTTGGTATAATGAGCAGTTCTTC. It yields the protein CASSGTGEIWYNEQFF.